This is a list of T cell receptor beta chains from one sample in a study of molecular identifiers for immune sequencing clone quantification. TCRdb re-analysed the PCR reads in MiXCR, keeping a single row per CDR3 protein. The table shows around 300,000 distinct CDR3 sequences, with roughly 23% occurring only once. Sequenced material: naive CD8+ T cells from blood, with Jurkat cell RNA spiked in. The receptors originated from a human donor in good health. Some libraries in this study had Jurkat cell RNA spiked in. CDR3s include the opening cysteine and the closing phenylalanine or tryptophan. D genes are given only for firm matches. Clone size, where shown, is once, few, many, or a class for clones that have expanded.

J gene	V gene	D gene	clone size	CDR3 DNA	CDR3 protein
TRBJ2-5	TRBV2	TRBD1	many	TGTGCCAGTACTGACAGGGTCCAAGAGACCCAGTACTTC	CASTDRVQETQYF
TRBJ2-7	TRBV9	-	-	TGTGCCAGCAGCGTCCAGGGCTTCGACGAGCAGTACTTC	CASSVQGFDEQYF
TRBJ1-1	TRBV6-6	-	-	TGTGCCGCTGGATGGACGGGCATGAACACTGAAGCTTTCTTT	CAAGWTGMNTEAFF
TRBJ2-7	TRBV30	-	-	TGTGCCTGGAGCTTTTCGTACGAGCAGTACTTC	CAWSFSYEQYF
TRBJ2-3	TRBV4-1	-	-	TGCGCCAGCAGCCAAGCCCTACACCCAGATACGCAGTATTTT	CASSQALHPDTQYF
TRBJ2-7	TRBV7-9	TRBD1	many	TGTGCCAGCAGCTCCCGGGACAGGGAGTACGAGCAGTACTTC	CASSSRDREYEQYF
TRBJ2-7	TRBV27	-	-	TGTGCCAGCAGTCCAGGCCCCGCGACCCAGAGGACCTACGAGCAGTACTTC	CASSPGPATQRTYEQYF
TRBJ1-1	TRBV4-3	TRBD1	-	TGCGCCAGCAGAGTCGACAGGGCGGACACTGAAGCTTTCTTT	CASRVDRADTEAFF
TRBJ2-3	TRBV7-8	-	few	TGTGCCAGCAGCCTCGCGGGGTGGGACGGCACAGATACGCAGTATTTT	CASSLAGWDGTDTQYF
TRBJ1-5	TRBV20-1	-	-	TGCAGTGCTAGAGAACTCCTTCGGGGCAGCAATCAGCCCCAGCATTTT	CSARELLRGSNQPQHF
TRBJ2-7	TRBV6-2/TRBV6-3	-	few	TGTGCCAGCAGTTACGAACGGGTCTACGAGCAGTACTTC	CASSYERVYEQYF
TRBJ1-1	TRBV20-1	-	many	TGCAGTGCTAGAGGGTCAATGAACACTGAAGCTTTCTTT	CSARGSMNTEAFF
TRBJ2-7	TRBV20-1	-	few	TGCAGTGCTAGAGGGCTTAGTACCTACGAGCAGTACTTC	CSARGLSTYEQYF
TRBJ2-3	TRBV7-2	-	many	TGTGCCAGCAGCCATATCGGGAGCGGACTTGGAGGGGATACGCAGTATTTT	CASSHIGSGLGGDTQYF
TRBJ1-4	TRBV27	TRBD1	-	TGTGTCAGCACCATAACAGGGGGCGAGTATTCTAATGAAAAACTGTTTTTT	CVSTITGGEYSNEKLFF
TRBJ1-1	TRBV6-2/TRBV6-3	-	few	TGTGCCAGCAGTATTGGCAGGAACACTGAAGCTTTCTTT	CASSIGRNTEAFF
TRBJ1-1	TRBV20-1	-	-	TGCAGTGCTAGTAGTAACAGGTGGAACACTGAAGCTTTCTTT	CSASSNRWNTEAFF
TRBJ2-3	TRBV6-2/TRBV6-3	-	few	TGTGCCAGCAGTGACTGGGAGAAGACAGATACGCAGTATTTT	CASSDWEKTDTQYF